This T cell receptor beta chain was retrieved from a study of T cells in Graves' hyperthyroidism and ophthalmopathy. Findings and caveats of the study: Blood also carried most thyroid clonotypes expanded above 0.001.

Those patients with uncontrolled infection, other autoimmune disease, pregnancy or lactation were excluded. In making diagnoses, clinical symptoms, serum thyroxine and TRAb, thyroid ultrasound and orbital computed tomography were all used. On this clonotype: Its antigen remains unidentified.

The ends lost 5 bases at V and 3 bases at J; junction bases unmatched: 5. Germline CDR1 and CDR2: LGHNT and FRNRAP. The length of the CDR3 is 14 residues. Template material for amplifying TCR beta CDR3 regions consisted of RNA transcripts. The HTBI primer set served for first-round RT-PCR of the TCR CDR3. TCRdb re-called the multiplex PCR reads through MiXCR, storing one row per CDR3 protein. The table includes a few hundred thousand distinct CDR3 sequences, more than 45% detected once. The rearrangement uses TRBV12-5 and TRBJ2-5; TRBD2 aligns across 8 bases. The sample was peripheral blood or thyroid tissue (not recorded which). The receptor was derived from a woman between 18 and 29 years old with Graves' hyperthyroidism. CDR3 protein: CASGPSGWEETQYF. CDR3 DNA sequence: TGTGCTAGTGGTCCTAGCGGGTGGGAAGAGACCCAGTACTTC.